This T cell receptor beta chain comes out of a study of T cells after yellow fever vaccination. Study overall: When fractions had low cell numbers, they were prepared with SMART-Seq v4 Ultra Low Input.

Trimming cost V 4 bases and J 5 bases, with 15 bases left between them. From germline, CDR1 is SQVTM and CDR2 ANQGSEA. The length of the CDR3 is 13 residues. This clonotype was seen many times. Its antigen is currently unknown. Study-level results: Faster peaking, at day 5 versus 15, marked a secondary response that was weaker. Subsequent booster samples again held most clones from primary vaccination (around 96% CD4, approximately 86% CD8).

TCR cDNA, made by 5'RACE template switching, carried an added universal primer site and UMIs. MiXCR was run by TCRdb on the 5' RACE reads, yielding one entry per CDR3 protein. The sample shows roughly 500,000 distinct CDR3 sequences, 15% to 20% of them seen only once. The genes are TRBV29-1 and TRBJ2-7, with D possibly matching TRBD2 (6 bases). The clonotype originates from a man younger than 40 who received the YFV17D yellow fever vaccine. Sequencing used PBMCs, obtained 15 days after the yellow fever booster vaccination. The CDR3 loop reads CSVVGFGGNEQYF. Here the CDR3 DNA reads TGCAGCGTTGTCGGCTTCGGCGGGAACGAGCAGTACTTC.